These 19 T cell receptor beta chains originate from one sample sequenced in a study of T-cell memory formation after mild COVID-19 (dated by TCRdb to the early 2020s). Library prep was done by 5' RACE. The sample was run on an Illumina NovaSeq 6000. The public sequencing data were trimmed at Q25 with fastp and processed into clonotypes with MiXCR by TCRdb, which kept only in-frame beta chains. For every CDR3 protein sequence, its rows merge into one entry that carries the most common genes and DNA. The sample profile shows 280,000 or so distinct CDR3 sequences; 7.5% to 9.5% of them were found once. The top ten hold about 20% of the sample. Input material: PBMCs or a T cell subset sorted from them (not recorded which). The receptor source for this set is a man aged 18 to 30 who had mild COVID-19 (a few samples of this study predate the infection). The sample titles of this study are shuffled in the database, so cell type and time point are left out; the donor was told from shared clones.

The chain employs TRBV7-3 and TRBJ2-5; the D gene could be TRBD1 or TRBD2 (5 bases each). Trimming cost V 5 bases and J 3 bases, with 16 bases left between them. This CDR3 is built from 15 residues. The germline V gene encodes CDR1 SGHTA and CDR2 FQGTGA. CDR3 in amino acids: CASSAGAGTKETQYF. The CDR3 DNA reads as TGTGCCAGCAGCGCCGGGGCCGGGACCAAAGAGACCCAGTACTTC.

The V call is TRBV5-4, the J call TRBJ2-1; 9 bases fit TRBD1. V lost 5 bases to trimming and J lost 6 bases; unmatched junction nucleotides: 15. Germline V lookup: CDR1 SGHNT, CDR2 YYREEE (reference sequence). The CDR3 spans 17 residues. The CDR3 is CASRQLPRDRESNEQFF. The CDR3 nucleotides are TGTGCCAGCAGGCAACTTCCCCGGGACAGGGAATCCAATGAGCAGTTCTTC.

This clonotype was picked up a small number of times. The chain has TRBV7-3 and TRBJ2-2; 10 positions agree with TRBD2. Germline CDR1 reads SGHTA; CDR2 reads FQGTGA. This CDR3 spans 15 amino acids. The ends lost 3 bases at V and 6 bases at J; junction bases unmatched: 4. The CDR3 loop is CASSFSGGASGELFF. The CDR3 nucleotides read TGTGCCAGCAGCTTCAGCGGGGGGGCCTCCGGGGAGCTGTTTTTT.

The rearrangement links TRBV28 to TRBJ2-7, with D possibly matching TRBD2 (5 bases). This CDR3 spans 15 amino acids. V was shortened by 6 bases and J by 2 bases, with 17 bases between the two germline ends. The V gene's germline CDR1 is MDHEN and CDR2 SYDVKM. The CDR3 region is CASRPVVSGTYEQYF. The CDR3 nucleotides are TGTGCCAGCAGGCCGGTTGTGTCGGGAACCTACGAGCAGTACTTC.

This clonotype has a handful of counts. V gene TRBV6-5 combines with J gene TRBJ2-2; 9 bases fit TRBD1. Germline trimming cut 5 bases from V and 5 bases from J; bases unmatched to any gene: 6. The CDR3 length is 15 residues. In germline, CDR1 is MNHEY, CDR2 SVGAGI. The CDR3 is CASSVTGGWTGELFF. CDR3 nucleotide sequence: TGTGCCAGCAGTGTCACAGGGGGCTGGACCGGGGAGCTGTTTTTT.

This clonotype was observed a handful of times. The chain has TRBV6-5 and TRBJ1-2; 8 bases match TRBD1. The CDR3 has 14 residues. After removal of 5 bases from V and 5 bases from J, the junction contained 7 bases not matched to a gene. Germline CDR1 MNHEY, CDR2 SVGAGI. CDR3 amino acids: CASSQQGEGYGYTF. The CDR3 coding sequence is TGTGCCAGCAGTCAACAGGGGGAGGGGTATGGCTACACCTTC.

This clonotype was recorded only once. The CDR3: CSALNQGLAHEQYF. CDR3 nucleotides: TGCAGTGCTCTCAACCAGGGACTAGCCCACGAGCAGTACTTC. V and J are TRBV20-1 and TRBJ2-7, with 9 positions matching TRBD2. The CDR3 runs 14 residues. V trimming: 5 bases; J trimming: 5 bases; junction bases outside the gene matches: 10. Germline V gives CDR1 DFQATT, CDR2 SNEGSKA (reference sequence).

This clonotype has just a few counts. The genes are TRBV7-9 and TRBJ2-5, with 8 bases fitting TRBD1. The germline V gene has CDR1 SEHNR and CDR2 FQNEAQ (reference sequence). The trim removed 8 bases at V and 5 bases at J, leaving 7 bases unmatched. CDR3 length equals 13 residues. The CDR3 loop is CASGIRGHETQYF. CDR3 DNA: TGTGCCAGCGGGATCAGGGGGCACGAGACCCAGTACTTC.

This clonotype came up a few times. The gene calls are TRBV10-3 and TRBJ2-3; 8 bases are a match to TRBD1. V lost 0 bases to trimming and J lost 0 bases; unmatched junction nucleotides: 8. CDR1 and CDR2 (germline): ENHRY, SYGVKD. CDR3 length: 18 residues. The CDR3 nucleotides are TGTGCCATCAGTGAGTCAGGGACAGGCTACTTTAGCACAGATACGCAGTATTTT. Protein product: CAISESGTGYFSTDTQYF.

This rearrangement joins TRBV6-1 to TRBJ1-1, with 8 positions matching TRBD1. The CDR3 has 17 amino acids. With 4 bases clipped from V and 2 bases from J, the junction kept 12 bases outside the gene matches. Per germline, CDR1 MNHNS and CDR2 SASEGT. The CDR3 region has the DNA TGTGCCAGCAGTGGATTTATTGTCGGACAGGGTAACACTGAAGCTTTCTTT. This sequence encodes CASSGFIVGQGNTEAFF.

In this sample, this clonotype turned up many times. This chain links TRBV5-1 with TRBJ2-2; 7 nucleotides match TRBD1. The V gene end was trimmed by 2 bases and the J gene end by 5 bases; junction bases not matched to a gene: 6. CDR3 length: 15 amino acids. Per germline, CDR1 SGHRS and CDR2 YFSETQ. The CDR3 coding sequence is TGCGCCAGCAGCTTTTCTCCAGGGGGAACCGGGGAGCTGTTTTTT. Amino acid sequence: CASSFSPGGTGELFF.

The rearrangement uses TRBV20-1 and TRBJ1-2; tentative D call: TRBD1 (5 bases). Germline V gene lookup returns CDR1 DFQATT and CDR2 SNEGSKA (reference sequence). The CDR3 is made up of 14 amino acids. V lost 3 bases and J 1 base, leaving 12 bases between the germline ends. CDR3: CSARAGSLNYGYTF. CDR3 nucleotide sequence: TGCAGTGCTAGGGCAGGGTCCCTTAACTATGGCTACACCTTC.

The chain employs TRBV7-9 and TRBJ2-1, with 8 bases fitting TRBD2. Germline CDR1 and CDR2: SEHNR and FQNEAQ (reference sequence). V gave up 5 bases and J gave up 5 bases; unmatched junction bases: 5. The CDR3 is 14 residues long. The CDR3 is CASSAGLVNNEQFF. The CDR3 nucleotides read TGTGCCAGCAGCGCGGGACTAGTCAACAATGAGCAGTTCTTC.

The chain employs TRBV4-1 and TRBJ1-2; possible D gene TRBD1, 5 bases. Per germline, CDR1 MGHRA and CDR2 YSYEKL. The CDR3 loop spans 14 amino acids. V lost 0 bases to trimming and J lost 7 bases, with 12 bases between them. This CDR3 is CASSQDSQGGGYTF. The CDR3 nucleotides read TGCGCCAGCAGCCAAGATTCGCAGGGCGGTGGCTACACCTTC.

The rearrangement uses TRBV10-3 and TRBJ1-1; 9 nucleotides line up with TRBD1. This CDR3 contains 15 residues. With 4 bases clipped from V and 3 bases from J, the junction kept 6 bases outside the gene matches. Looked up from germline, CDR1 is ENHRY and CDR2 is SYGVKD. CDR3 nucleotide sequence: TGTGCCATCAGTGGACAGGGGGGTGGGGACACTGAAGCTTTCTTT. Translation: CAISGQGGGDTEAFF.

The chain uses TRBV4-1 and TRBJ1-2, with TRBD1 as a possible D gene (6 bases). The germline CDR1 and CDR2 sequences are MGHRA and YSYEKL. V was shortened by 7 bases and J by 7 bases, with 13 bases between the two germline ends. The CDR3 runs to 12 residues. The CDR3 DNA reads as TGCGCCAGCAAGGGGACGGGGGCTGGCTACACCTTC. Its translation is CASKGTGAGYTF.

The chain carries TRBV19 and TRBJ2-1; TRBD2 agrees at 7 bases. CDR3 size: 16 residues. J lost 2 bases, V lost 3 bases, and 7 bases had no gene match. CDR1 and CDR2 from the germline V gene are LNHDA and SQIVND (reference sequence). CDR3 DNA sequence: TGTGCCAGTAGTATTGGCCGGACTAGGGCCTACAATGAGCAGTTCTTC. Translated, it gives CASSIGRTRAYNEQFF. Filled out from reference TRBV19 and TRBJ2-1, the complete variable domain reads DGGITQSPKYLFRKEGQNVTLSCEQNLNHDAMYWYRQDPGQGLRLIYYSQIVNDFQKGDIAEGYSVSREKKESFPLTVTSAQKNPTAFYLCASSIGRTRAYNEQFFGPGTRLTVL.

The CDR3 loop reads CASTGRSTMQETQYF. The CDR3 bases are TGTGCCAGCACTGGAAGAAGCACCATGCAAGAGACCCAGTACTTC. The chain combines TRBV12-3 or TRBV12-4 with TRBJ2-5; no definite D call. V dropped 7 bases and J dropped 2 bases, with 17 bases sitting between them. The CDR3 is 15 residues long.

This chain links TRBV4-3 with TRBJ2-1; D is perhaps TRBD1 or TRBD2 (5 bases each). CDR1 LGHNA and CDR2 YSLEER come from the germline V gene. The CDR3 is 15 residues long. The ends were cut back, 2 bases at V and 7 bases at J, with 15 bases in the middle. CDR3 region: CASSQLGEQLNEQFF. In nucleotides, the CDR3 is TGCGCCAGCAGCCAATTGGGGGAGCAGCTTAATGAGCAGTTCTTC.